The sequence of this TCR beta chain was determined in a study of T cell changes during pregnancy in multiple sclerosis. V lost 5 bases, J lost 6 bases, and 11 bases lay in between. The CDR3 sequence is 13 residues long. Looked up from germline, CDR1 is SGHNT and CDR2 is YENEEA. The protocol was immunoSEQ multiplex PCR, while the TCRdb copy is restricted to in-frame clones and leaves out a portion. Among roughly 110,000 clones listed, about 90% were seen once. V and J are TRBV11-3 and TRBJ2-1; D remains ambiguous. This TCR came from a female donor with multiple sclerosis, enrolled in a pregnancy study. Sequenced here: peripheral blood, sampled after pregnancy. CDR3 DNA sequence: TGTGCCAGCAGCCTACCCTCCACCAATGAGCAGTTCTTC. Translating it yields CASSLPSTNEQFF.